The 7 T cell receptor beta chains presented below share a single source sample, sequenced in a study of human T cells and chemical hapten exposure. Each CDR3 protein gets one entry after TCRdb re-called the RACE reads with MiXCR. The table has a few hundred thousand distinct CDR3 sequences, approximately 5% seen once; the top ten hold under 2.5%. The time point: patch test 1, 2 weeks after DPC sensitization. Treatment reported: therapeutic diphenylcyclopropenone sensitization with weekly scalp DPC. Source: whole blood, taken in connection with sensitization to the hapten diphenylcyclopropenone (DPC). The receptors derive from a woman aged 45-59 years with alopecia areata. Some clones in this sample may be carry-over from other donors' samples.

This clonotype was seen a handful of times. The chain couples TRBV4-1 to TRBJ1-5; the D gene is possibly TRBD1 (5 bases). Trimming took 4 bases from V and 1 from J, leaving 14 bases between them. Germline V gives CDR1 MGHRA, CDR2 YSYEKL. This CDR3 has 16 residues. Written as DNA, the CDR3 is TGCGCCAGCAGCCTCCAGGGAGAGTGGAGCAATCAGCCCCAGCATTTT. Its protein is CASSLQGEWSNQPQHF.

The rearrangement links TRBV12-3 or TRBV12-4 to TRBJ2-2; 8 nucleotides agree with TRBD1. J was trimmed by 4 bases and V by 3 bases; bases with no gene match: 7. CDR3 length: 16 amino acids. CDR3 in amino acids: CASSFSPDRGTGELFF. In nucleotides, the CDR3 is TGTGCCAGCAGTTTCTCACCAGACAGGGGCACCGGGGAGCTGTTTTTT.

The V gene is TRBV10-3, the J gene TRBJ2-3, with 7 nucleotides matching TRBD1. The CDR3 runs 16 residues. V gave up 7 bases and J gave up 1 base; unmatched junction bases: 11. The germline gives CDR1 ENHRY, CDR2 SYGVKD. CDR3 sequence (DNA): TGTGCCATCAATCCCCTTCCGGGACAGTGCACAGATACGCAGTATTTT. It specifies CAINPLPGQCTDTQYF.

This clonotype was seen ten or more times. This rearrangement joins TRBV6-5 to TRBJ1-6; D gene ambiguous. Looked up from germline, CDR1 is MNHEY and CDR2 is SVGAGI. The CDR3 has 11 residues. The V end was cut by 6 bases, the J end by 13 bases, with 10 bases between. The CDR3 protein is CASRSMGPLHF. The DNA for the CDR3 is TGTGCCAGCAGGAGCATGGGGCCCCTCCACTTT.

This clonotype has ten or more counts. The chain recombines TRBV4-2 with TRBJ1-1; TRBD1 agrees at 7 bases. The germline V gene has CDR1 LGHNA and CDR2 YNFKEQ. Unmatched junction bases numbered 2, after V lost 2 bases and J lost 5 bases. The CDR3 has 13 amino acids. The CDR3 here is CASSQKTGTEAFF. The DNA for the CDR3 is TGTGCCAGCAGCCAAAAGACAGGGACTGAAGCTTTCTTT.

This clonotype showed up many times. The chain uses TRBV2 and TRBJ2-1; 9 bases map to TRBD2. With V trimmed by 5 bases and J by 9 bases, 8 bases remained unmatched. The CDR3 sequence is 14 residues long. CDR1 is SNHLY, CDR2 FYNNEI, per germline. The DNA for the CDR3 is TGTGCCAGCAGTTTAGCGGGAGAAGGGGCTGAGCAGTTCTTC. The encoded protein is CASSLAGEGAEQFF.

A few counts support this clonotype. The chain uses TRBV12-3 or TRBV12-4 and TRBJ2-7; D is unresolved. The V gene lost 3 bases and the J gene lost 2 bases, with 14 bases spanning the gap. The CDR3 runs 15 residues. CDR3 amino acids: CASSFRLSPPYEQYF. In DNA form, the CDR3 reads TGTGCCAGCAGTTTCAGGCTTTCGCCCCCCTACGAGCAGTACTTC.